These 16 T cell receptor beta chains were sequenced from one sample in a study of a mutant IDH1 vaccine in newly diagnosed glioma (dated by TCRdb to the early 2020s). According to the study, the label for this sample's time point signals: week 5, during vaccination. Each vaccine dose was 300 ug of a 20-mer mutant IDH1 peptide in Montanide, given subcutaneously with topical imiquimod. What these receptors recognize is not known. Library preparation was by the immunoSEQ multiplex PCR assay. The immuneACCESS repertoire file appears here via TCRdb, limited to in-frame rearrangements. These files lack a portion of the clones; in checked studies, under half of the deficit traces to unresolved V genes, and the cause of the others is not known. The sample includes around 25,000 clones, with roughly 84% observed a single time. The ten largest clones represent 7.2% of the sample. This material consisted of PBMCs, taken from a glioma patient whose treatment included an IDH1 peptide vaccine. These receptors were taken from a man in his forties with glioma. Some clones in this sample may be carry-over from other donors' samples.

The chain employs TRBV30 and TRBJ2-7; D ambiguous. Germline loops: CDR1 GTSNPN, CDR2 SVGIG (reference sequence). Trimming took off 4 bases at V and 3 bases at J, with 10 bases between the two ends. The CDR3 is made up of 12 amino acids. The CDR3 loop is CAWKGIDYEQYF. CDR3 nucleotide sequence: TGTGCCTGGAAGGGAATCGACTACGAGCAGTACTTC.

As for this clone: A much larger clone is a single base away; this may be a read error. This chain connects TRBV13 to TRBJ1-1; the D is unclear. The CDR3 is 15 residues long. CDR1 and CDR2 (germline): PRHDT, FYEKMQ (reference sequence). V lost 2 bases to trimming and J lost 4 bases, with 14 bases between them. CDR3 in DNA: TGTGCCAGCAGCTTATTACGGTTATTGGGCACTGAAGCTTTCTTT. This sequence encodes CASSLLRLLGTEAFF.

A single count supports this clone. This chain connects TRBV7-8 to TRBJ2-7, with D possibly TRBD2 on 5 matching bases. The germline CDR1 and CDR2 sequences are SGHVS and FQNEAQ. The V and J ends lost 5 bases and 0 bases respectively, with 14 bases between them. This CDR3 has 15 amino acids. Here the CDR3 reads CASSQTDWTSYEQYF. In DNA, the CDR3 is TGTGCCAGCAGCCAGACGGACTGGACCTCCTACGAGCAGTACTTC. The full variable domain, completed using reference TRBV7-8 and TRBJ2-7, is GAGVSQSPRYKVAKRGQDVALRCDPISGHVSLFWYQQALGQGPEFLTYFQNEAQLDKSGLPSDRFFAERPEGSVSTLKIQRTQQEDSAVYLCASSQTDWTSYEQYFGPGTRLTVT.

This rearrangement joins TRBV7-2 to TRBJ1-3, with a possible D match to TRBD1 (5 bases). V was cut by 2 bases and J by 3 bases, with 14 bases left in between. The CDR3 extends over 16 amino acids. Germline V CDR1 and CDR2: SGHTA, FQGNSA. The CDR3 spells CASSLLQETYGNTIYF. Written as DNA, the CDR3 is TGTGCCAGCAGCTTATTACAGGAGACGTATGGAAACACCATATATTTT.

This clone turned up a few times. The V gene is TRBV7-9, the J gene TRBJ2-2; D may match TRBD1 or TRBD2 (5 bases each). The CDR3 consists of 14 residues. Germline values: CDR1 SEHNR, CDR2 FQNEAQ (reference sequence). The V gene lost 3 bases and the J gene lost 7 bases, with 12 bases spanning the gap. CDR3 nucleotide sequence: TGTGCCAGCAGCTTCGGGACCTCTAACGGGGAGCTGTTTTTT. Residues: CASSFGTSNGELFF.

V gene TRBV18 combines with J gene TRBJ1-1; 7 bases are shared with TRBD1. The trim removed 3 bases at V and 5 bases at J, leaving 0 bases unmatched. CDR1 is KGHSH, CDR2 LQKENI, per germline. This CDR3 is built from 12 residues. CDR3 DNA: TGTGCCAGCTCACCGGGACAGACTGAAGCTTTCTTT. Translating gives CASSPGQTEAFF.

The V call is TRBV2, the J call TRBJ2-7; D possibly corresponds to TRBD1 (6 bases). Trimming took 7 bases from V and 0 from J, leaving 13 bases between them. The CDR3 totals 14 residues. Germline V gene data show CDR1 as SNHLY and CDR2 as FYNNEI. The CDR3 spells CASTGGSLSYEQYF. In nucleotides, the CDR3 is TGTGCCAGCACTGGGGGCTCGCTCTCCTACGAGCAGTACTTC.

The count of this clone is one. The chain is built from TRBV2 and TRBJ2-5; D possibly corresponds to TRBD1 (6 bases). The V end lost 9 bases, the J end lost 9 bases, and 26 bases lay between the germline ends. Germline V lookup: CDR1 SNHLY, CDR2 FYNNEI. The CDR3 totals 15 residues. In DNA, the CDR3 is TGTGCCAGTTTACTCACAGGGATGGGGGCGCAGGCCCAGTACTTC. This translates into CASLLTGMGAQAQYF.

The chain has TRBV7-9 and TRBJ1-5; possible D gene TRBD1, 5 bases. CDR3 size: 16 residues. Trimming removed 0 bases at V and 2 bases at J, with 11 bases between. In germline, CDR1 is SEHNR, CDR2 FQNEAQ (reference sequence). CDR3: CASSLAGGDGNQPQHF. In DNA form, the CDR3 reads TGTGCCAGCAGCTTAGCGGGGGGGGATGGCAATCAGCCCCAGCATTTT.

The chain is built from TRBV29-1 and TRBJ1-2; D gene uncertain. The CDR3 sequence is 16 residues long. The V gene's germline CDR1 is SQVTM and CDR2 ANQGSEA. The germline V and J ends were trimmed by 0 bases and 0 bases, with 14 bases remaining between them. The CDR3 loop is CSVEDKEAFTNYGYTF. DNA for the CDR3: TGCAGCGTTGAAGATAAGGAAGCATTTACTAACTATGGCTACACCTTC.

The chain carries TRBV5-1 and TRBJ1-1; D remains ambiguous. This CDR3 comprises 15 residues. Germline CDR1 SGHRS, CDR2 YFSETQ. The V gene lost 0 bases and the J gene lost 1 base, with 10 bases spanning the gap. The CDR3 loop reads CASSLDGVRNTEAFF. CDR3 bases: TGCGCCAGCAGCTTGGATGGGGTTAGGAACACTGAAGCTTTCTTT.

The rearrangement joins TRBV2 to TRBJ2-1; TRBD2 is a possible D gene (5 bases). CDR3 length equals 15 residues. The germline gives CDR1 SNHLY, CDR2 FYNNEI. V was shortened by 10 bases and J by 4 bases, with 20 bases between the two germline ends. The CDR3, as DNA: TGTGCCACCCAGAAATCGGGGTCCGAATACAATGAGCAGTTCTTC. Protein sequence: CATQKSGSEYNEQFF.

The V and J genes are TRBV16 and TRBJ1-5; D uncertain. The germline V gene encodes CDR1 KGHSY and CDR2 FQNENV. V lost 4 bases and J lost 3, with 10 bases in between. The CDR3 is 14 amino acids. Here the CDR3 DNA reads TGTGCCAGCAGCCCAGGTAGGGACAATCAGCCCCAGCATTTT. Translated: CASSPGRDNQPQHF.

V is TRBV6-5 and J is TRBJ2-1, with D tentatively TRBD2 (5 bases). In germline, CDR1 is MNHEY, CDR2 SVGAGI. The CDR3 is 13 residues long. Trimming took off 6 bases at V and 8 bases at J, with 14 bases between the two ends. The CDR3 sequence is CASSPNLAYEQFF. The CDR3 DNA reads TGTGCCAGCAGCCCGAACCTAGCATATGAGCAGTTCTTC.

CDR3 amino acids: CASSIVGTGLRQQYF. The DNA for the CDR3 is TGTGCCAGTAGTATAGTTGGGACAGGGCTCCGGCAGCAGTACTTC. The rearrangement joins TRBV19 to TRBJ2-7; TRBD1 matches 9 bases. Unmatched junction bases numbered 9, after V lost 1 base and J lost 8 bases. The V gene's germline CDR1 is LNHDA and CDR2 SQIVND (reference sequence). There are 15 residues in the CDR3.

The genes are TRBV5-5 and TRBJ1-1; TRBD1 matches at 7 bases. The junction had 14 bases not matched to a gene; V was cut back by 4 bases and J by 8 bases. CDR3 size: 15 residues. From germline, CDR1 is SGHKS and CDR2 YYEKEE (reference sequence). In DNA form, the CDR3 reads TGTGCCAGCAGCCAGACAGGGAAGAGGGGAGTAGAAGCTTTCTTT. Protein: CASSQTGKRGVEAFF.